This T cell receptor (beta chain) derives from a study of T-cell memory formation after mild COVID-19 (dated by TCRdb to the early 2020s). In terms of the full investigation: TCR sequence clusters from the two donors were found to be largely donor specific. In a couple of donors, T-cell clones that expanded and contracted after mild COVID-19 were tracked by sequencing TCRalpha and TCRbeta repertoires over time. Two young, previously healthy adult volunteers made up the cohort, one male and one female.

Overall study results and their limits: The detection of some responding clones in pre-infection memory suggests that pre-existing cross-reactive memory T cells joined the SARS-CoV-2 response. Contracting CD4+ clones appeared mostly in the CM and EM memory subsets, whereas CD8+ clones were enriched in EMRA. The study covered only two mild cases, and larger cohorts including severe cases with pre-infection samples were considered necessary. Clones contracting from day 15 to 85 had balanced CD4/CD8 phenotypes, while a second wave expanding from day 15 to 37 was biased towards CD4+. Whether the second-wave clones peaking on day 37 were SARS-CoV-2 specific was not confirmed.

From cysteine to phenylalanine, the CDR3 is 15 amino acids long. Only the CDR3 DNA is retained, 45 bases long and in frame from the first base. The sample was run on an Illumina NovaSeq 6000. Using 5'RACE with constant-segment primers, TCRalpha and TCRbeta cDNA libraries were constructed, with sample barcodes and unique molecular identifiers added in the process. Trizol reagent was used to extract RNA from every sample. Library amplification was performed in two PCR steps, and a second sample barcode and Illumina TruSeq adapters were introduced in the second step. Sequencing of libraries was performed on an Illumina NovaSeq with 2 x 150 bp paired-end reads. From the authors' description of their analysis: The reads were demultiplexed and collapsed into UMI-guided consensus sequences using migec v1.2.7. Using mixcr v2.1.11, UMI consensuses were aligned to TRA and TRB V and J templates and then assembled into clonotypes. A clonotype was counted as expanded or contracted only if both edgeR and NoisET called the change significant, with noise models trained on biological replicates. For edgeR calls, the cutoffs were a false discovery rate-adjusted p below 0.01 and a log2 fold-change threshold of 1. PCA with hierarchical clustering of max-normalized trajectories of the 1000 most abundant clonotypes was used as exploratory dynamics analysis. Each responding clone was given a CD4 or CD8 phenotype based on the CD4+ and CD8+ repertoires, which had been sequenced separately. The public reads were reprocessed in TCRdb via fastp at Q25 and MiXCR, keeping in-frame beta chains. Rows with one shared CDR3 protein collapse into an entry with the most common genes and DNA. V and J calls and clone size were set by TCRdb, not the authors. This sample lists fewer than 400,000 distinct CDR3 sequences; approximately 13% were detected once. Clones ranked in the top ten supply about 21% of the sample.

Ficoll-Paque density gradient centrifugation was used to isolate PBMCs. Points on this clonotype: It lacks a known antigen. No per-base quality is available; no much larger clone lies one base away.

Here the chain combines TRBV12-1 and TRBJ2-1. TRBV12-1 is deemed a pseudogene. Sequenced material: PBMCs or a T cell subset sorted from them (not recorded which). The origin of this receptor is a man younger than 30 who had mild COVID-19 (a few samples of this study predate the infection). The sample titles of this study are shuffled in the database, so cell type and time point are left out; the donor was told from shared clones. The DNA sequence is as follows: TGTGCCAGCAGCTTTGGGGCTTCCTTGGCCTATGAGCAGTTCTTC. It codes for CASSFGASLAYEQFF.